A single sample gave rise to the 22 T cell receptor beta chains below, sequenced in a study of a mutant IDH1 vaccine in newly diagnosed glioma (dated by TCRdb to the early 2020s). Libraries were made using the immunoSEQ multiplex PCR assay. TCRdb provides this immuneACCESS table in a form limited to in-frame rearrangements. Some clones are lacking; in checked studies, under half of them reflect an unresolved V gene, and why the rest are absent is not known. The sample profile shows 10,000 to 15,000 clones; around 81% of them were found once. The ten largest make up roughly 3.9% of the sample. Their antigen targets remain unknown. The time point label corresponds to: week 47, end of study. A 20-mer mutant IDH1 peptide at 300 micrograms in Montanide made up each vaccine dose, which was injected subcutaneously together with topical imiquimod. The source material was PBMCs, sampled from a glioma patient whose treatment included an IDH1 peptide vaccine. The receptors derive from a middle-aged woman with glioma.

This clone has a single count. The chain uses TRBV7-6 and TRBJ2-3; D might be TRBD1 or TRBD2, each matching 5 bases. This CDR3 region has 16 residues. In germline, CDR1 is SGHVS, CDR2 FNYEAQ. Between the trimmed V and J ends, which lost 1 base and 7 bases, there was a span of 18 bases. The CDR3 sequence is CASSLVAGLGRNTQYF. CDR3 nucleotide sequence: TGTGCCAGCAGCTTAGTGGCTGGTTTGGGACGAAATACGCAGTATTTT.

This chain connects TRBV5-1 to TRBJ2-5; 12 nucleotides match TRBD2. CDR3 length: 17 residues. The germline V gene encodes CDR1 SGHRS and CDR2 YFSETQ. V dropped 0 bases and J dropped 1; count of bases not matched to a gene: 4. The DNA of the CDR3 is TGCGCCAGCAGCTTGGCCGCTAGCGGGGGGGCCCAAGAGACCCAGTACTTC. Protein: CASSLAASGGAQETQYF.

The rearrangement uses TRBV25-1 and TRBJ1-6, with a possible D match to TRBD1 (5 bases). The CDR3 totals 15 residues. CDR1 is MGHDK, CDR2 SYGVNS, per germline. The V end was cut by 1 base, the J end by 10 bases, with 14 bases between. The CDR3 loop reads CASSESRDPRSPLHF. The CDR3 DNA reads as TGTGCCAGCAGTGAATCTCGGGACCCAAGGTCACCCCTCCACTTT.

The rearrangement joins TRBV5-4 to TRBJ1-2; the match to TRBD1 covers 7 bases. Germline V CDR1 and CDR2: SGHNT, YYREEE (reference sequence). Losses at the gene ends were 6 bases for V and 5 bases for J; bases not matched to a gene: 4. The CDR3 runs to 12 residues. The CDR3 is CASNLQGYGYTF. The CDR3 DNA reads TGTGCCAGCAATTTACAGGGGTATGGCTACACCTTC.

V is TRBV6-6 and J is TRBJ2-1; D may correspond to TRBD1 or TRBD2 (5 bases each). The CDR3 spans 12 residues. Trimming cost V 8 bases and J 8 bases, with 13 bases left between them. The germline gives CDR1 MNHNY, CDR2 SVGAGI (reference sequence). CDR3 sequence: CASGEGLDEQFF. CDR3 nucleotide sequence: TGTGCCAGCGGCGAGGGGTTGGATGAGCAGTTCTTC.

The chain recombines TRBV6-1 with TRBJ2-2, with 12 bases aligning to TRBD2. CDR1 and CDR2 (germline): MNHNS, SASEGT. Unmatched junction bases numbered 3, after V lost 3 bases and J lost 7 bases. CDR3 length equals 15 residues. The CDR3 reads CASSETSGRGGELFF. CDR3 nucleotides: TGTGCCAGCAGTGAGACTAGCGGGAGAGGCGGGGAGCTGTTTTTT.

The CDR3 is CASSMAGYSNQPQHF. Here the CDR3 DNA reads TGTGCCAGTAGTATGGCGGGGTATAGCAATCAGCCCCAGCATTTT. The chain recombines TRBV19 with TRBJ1-5; D is unresolved. The ends were cut back, 3 bases at V and 0 bases at J, with 9 bases in the middle. Per germline, CDR1 LNHDA and CDR2 SQIVND (reference sequence). This CDR3 comprises 15 residues. The full variable domain, in which reference TRBV19 and TRBJ1-5 provide the parts outside the CDR3, is DGGITQSPKYLFRKEGQNVTLSCEQNLNHDAMYWYRQDPGQGLRLIYYSQIVNDFQKGDIAEGYSVSREKKESFPLTVTSAQKNPTAFYLCASSMAGYSNQPQHFGDGTRLSIL.

This clone is judged large. The chain carries TRBV30 and TRBJ2-7; 7 nucleotides match TRBD2. J was trimmed by 5 bases and V by 0 bases; bases with no gene match: 19. CDR3 length equals 18 residues. Germline V gene lookup returns CDR1 GTSNPN and CDR2 SVGIG (reference sequence). The CDR3 DNA sequence: TGTGCCTGGAGTGTACCGGGGGGACGTTATTTGAGGTGCGACGAGCAGTACTTC. Translating it yields CAWSVPGGRYLRCDEQYF.

This chain uses TRBV13 with TRBJ2-7, with 7 bases lining up with TRBD2. The CDR3 sequence is 15 residues long. Per the germline V gene, CDR1 is PRHDT and CDR2 is FYEKMQ (reference sequence). The V gene end was trimmed by 5 bases and the J gene end by 3 bases; junction bases not matched to a gene: 10. CDR3 in amino acids: CASSPPTGGNYEQYF. CDR3 bases: TGTGCCAGCAGCCCACCTACGGGGGGAAACTACGAGCAGTACTTC.

The chain carries TRBV27 and TRBJ2-2; a weak D match, TRBD2 (6 bases). Germline assignment: CDR1 MNHEY and CDR2 SMNVEV (reference sequence). The CDR3 covers 15 residues. Trimming took off 8 bases at V and 1 base at J, with 14 bases between the two ends. The CDR3 reads CASGRRARNTGELFF. DNA for the CDR3: TGTGCCAGCGGCAGGAGGGCCCGGAACACCGGGGAGCTGTTTTTT.

The chain employs TRBV11-2 and TRBJ2-5, with D unclear. Germline values: CDR1 SGHAT, CDR2 FQNNGV. CDR3 length: 14 amino acids. Trimming took 4 bases from V and 1 from J, leaving 10 bases between them. The CDR3 coding sequence is TGTGCCAGCAGCTCCACGAGGTTCCAAGAGACCCAGTACTTC. Its translation is CASSSTRFQETQYF.

This clone has only one observation. This rearrangement joins TRBV28 to TRBJ1-1; possibly TRBD1 for D (6 bases). Germline CDR1 and CDR2: MDHEN and SYDVKM. The V and J ends lost 3 bases and 0 bases respectively, with 14 bases between them. This CDR3 region has 16 residues. CDR3 bases: TGTGCCAGCAGTTTCGTCAGGGGACCCATGAACACTGAAGCTTTCTTT. Its translation is CASSFVRGPMNTEAFF.

This chain links TRBV6-1 with TRBJ2-7, with TRBD2 matching 10 bases. Germline CDR1 reads MNHNS; CDR2 reads SASEGT. The junction had 13 bases not matched to a gene; V was cut back by 2 bases and J by 3 bases. This CDR3 region has 18 residues. The DNA for the CDR3 is TGTGCCAGCAGTGAAATTAGGGGAGCGGGAGGGCGGCTCTACGAGCAGTACTTC. Translation gives CASSEIRGAGGRLYEQYF.

V is TRBV7-2 and J is TRBJ2-3, with 10 bases that match TRBD2. The V gene's germline CDR1 is SGHTA and CDR2 FQGNSA. The V and J ends lost 5 bases and 3 bases, in that order; junction bases with no gene match: 8. The CDR3 sequence is 16 residues long. The CDR3 is CASSLVAGGGTDTQYF. The CDR3, as DNA: TGTGCCAGCAGCCTAGTAGCGGGGGGCGGAACAGATACGCAGTATTTT.

CDR3 region: CASSGETGEQQYF. In DNA form, the CDR3 reads TGCGCCAGCAGCGGAGAGACAGGGGAGCAGCAGTACTTC. The chain links TRBV5-1 to TRBJ2-7, with 8 bases fitting TRBD1. The germline gives CDR1 SGHRS, CDR2 YFSETQ. V trimming: 4 bases; J trimming: 8 bases; junction bases outside the gene matches: 8. The CDR3 length is 13 residues.

Regarding this clone: Relative to the germline gene, one junction end is altered; a read error may explain this. This chain joins TRBV7-7 and TRBJ2-5, with D possibly being TRBD1 (6 bases). The CDR3 length is 15 residues. The germline gives CDR1 SSHAT, CDR2 FNYEAQ (reference sequence). The CDR3 here is CASSLQGEYQETQYF. Written as DNA, the CDR3 is TGTGCTAGCAGCTTACAGGGAGAATACCAAGAGACCCAGTACTTC. The complete variable domain, with remaining parts taken from reference TRBV7-7 and TRBJ2-5, reads GAGVSQSPRYKVTKRGQDVTLRCDPISSHATLYWYQQALGQGPEFLTYFNYEAQPDKSGLPSDRFSAERPEGSISTLTIQRTEQRDSAMYRCASSLQGEYQETQYFGPGTRLLVL.

This clone appeared a few times. The rearrangement links TRBV19 to TRBJ1-5; 7 bases agree with TRBD1. J lost 3 bases, V lost 7 bases, and 9 bases had no gene match. Germline CDR1 LNHDA, CDR2 SQIVND (reference sequence). CDR3 length: 15 residues. In DNA, the CDR3 is TGTGCCAGTAACCTACCGGGACAGCTCAATCAGCCCCAGCATTTT. Encoded protein: CASNLPGQLNQPQHF.

The chain carries TRBV6-1 and TRBJ1-2; no definite D call. V dropped 1 base and J dropped 8 bases, with 8 bases sitting between them. The CDR3 has 12 amino acids. Per the germline V gene, CDR1 is MNHNS and CDR2 is SASEGT. The CDR3 sequence: CASSEGRAGYTF. DNA for the CDR3: TGTGCCAGCAGTGAAGGCCGGGCGGGCTACACCTTC.

This clone was seen more than once but under ten times. V and J are TRBV19 and TRBJ2-1; no reliable D call. The CDR3 extends over 14 amino acids. Looked up from germline, CDR1 is LNHDA and CDR2 is SQIVND (reference sequence). The V and J ends lost 6 bases and 5 bases respectively, with 14 bases between them. This chain's CDR3 is CASSTFQGHNEQFF. The CDR3 DNA sequence: TGTGCCAGTAGCACATTTCAAGGGCACAATGAGCAGTTCTTC.

This sequence joins TRBV5-1 and TRBJ2-5; 12 positions agree with TRBD2. After removal of 3 bases from V and 4 bases from J, the junction contained 1 base not matched to a gene. The germline V gene encodes CDR1 SGHRS and CDR2 YFSETQ. This CDR3 contains 14 residues. CDR3 in amino acids: CASSSTSGRETQYF. Written as DNA, the CDR3 is TGCGCCAGCAGCTCGACTAGCGGGAGAGAGACCCAGTACTTC.

This sequence joins TRBV27 and TRBJ2-3; D unresolved. The CDR3 contains 13 residues. V gave up 2 bases and J gave up 1 base, with 4 bases separating them. The germline V gene has CDR1 MNHEY and CDR2 SMNVEV (reference sequence). CDR3 coding DNA: TGTGCCAGCAGTTTACGCCGCACAGATACGCAGTATTTT. Protein sequence: CASSLRRTDTQYF.

The rearrangement uses TRBV6-1 and TRBJ2-5; D unresolved. V dropped 4 bases and J dropped 0 bases, with 6 bases sitting between them. The CDR3 extends over 13 amino acids. Germline lookup yields CDR1 MNHNS and CDR2 SASEGT. The CDR3 loop reads CASSGVYQETQYF. CDR3 bases: TGTGCCAGCAGTGGGGTGTACCAAGAGACCCAGTACTTC.